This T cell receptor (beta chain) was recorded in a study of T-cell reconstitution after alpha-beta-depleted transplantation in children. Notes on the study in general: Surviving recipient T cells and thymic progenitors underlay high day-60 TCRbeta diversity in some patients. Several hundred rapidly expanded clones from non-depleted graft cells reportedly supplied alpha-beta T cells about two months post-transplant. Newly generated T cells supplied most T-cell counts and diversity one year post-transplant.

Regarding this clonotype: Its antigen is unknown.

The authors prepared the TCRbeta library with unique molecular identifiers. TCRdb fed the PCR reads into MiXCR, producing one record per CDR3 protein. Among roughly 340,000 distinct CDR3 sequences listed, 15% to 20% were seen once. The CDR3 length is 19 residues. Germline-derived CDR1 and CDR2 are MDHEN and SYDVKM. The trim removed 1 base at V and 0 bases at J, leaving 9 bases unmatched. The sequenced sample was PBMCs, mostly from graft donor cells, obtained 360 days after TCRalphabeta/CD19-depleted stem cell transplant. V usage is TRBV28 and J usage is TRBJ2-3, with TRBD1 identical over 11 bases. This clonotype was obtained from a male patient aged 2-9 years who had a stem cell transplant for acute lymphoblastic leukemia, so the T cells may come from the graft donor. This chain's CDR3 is CASSLLIFGQGASTDTQYF. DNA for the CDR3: TGTGCCAGCAGTTTATTAATATTTGGACAGGGGGCGAGCACAGATACGCAGTATTTT.